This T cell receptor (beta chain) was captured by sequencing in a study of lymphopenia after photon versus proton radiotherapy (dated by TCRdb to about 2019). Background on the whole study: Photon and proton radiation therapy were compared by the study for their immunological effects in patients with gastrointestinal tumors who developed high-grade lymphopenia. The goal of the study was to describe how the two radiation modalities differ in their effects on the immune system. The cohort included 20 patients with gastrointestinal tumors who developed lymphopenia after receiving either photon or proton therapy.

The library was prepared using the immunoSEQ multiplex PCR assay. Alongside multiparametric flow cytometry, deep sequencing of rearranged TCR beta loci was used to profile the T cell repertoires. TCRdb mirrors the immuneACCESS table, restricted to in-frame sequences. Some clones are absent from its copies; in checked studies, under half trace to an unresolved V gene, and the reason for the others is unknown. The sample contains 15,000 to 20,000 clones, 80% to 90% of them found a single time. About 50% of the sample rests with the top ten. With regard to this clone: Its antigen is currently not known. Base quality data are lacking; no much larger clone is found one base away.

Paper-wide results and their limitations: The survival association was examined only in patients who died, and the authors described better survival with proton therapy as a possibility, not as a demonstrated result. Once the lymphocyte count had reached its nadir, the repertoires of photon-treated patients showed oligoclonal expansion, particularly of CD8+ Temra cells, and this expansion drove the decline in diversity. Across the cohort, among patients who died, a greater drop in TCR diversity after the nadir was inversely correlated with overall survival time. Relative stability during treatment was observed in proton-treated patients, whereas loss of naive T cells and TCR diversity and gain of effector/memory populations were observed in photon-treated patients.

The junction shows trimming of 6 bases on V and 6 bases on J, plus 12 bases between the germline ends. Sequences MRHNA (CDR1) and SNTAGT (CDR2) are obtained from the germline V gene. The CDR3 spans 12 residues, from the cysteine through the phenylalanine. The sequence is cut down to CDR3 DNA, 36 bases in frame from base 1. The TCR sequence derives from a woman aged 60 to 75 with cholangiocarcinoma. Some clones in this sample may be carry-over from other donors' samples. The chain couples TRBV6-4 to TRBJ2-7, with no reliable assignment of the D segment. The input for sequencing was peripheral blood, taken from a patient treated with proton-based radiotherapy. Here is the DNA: TGTGCCAGCAGAGAGTTACAGTTCGAGCAGTACTTC. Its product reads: CASRELQFEQYF.